The 25 T cell receptor beta chains listed next were all sequenced from one sample in a study of T cells after yellow fever vaccination. TCRdb reprocessed the 5' RACE reads via MiXCR and lists one record per CDR3 protein. The sample carries hundreds of thousands of distinct CDR3 sequences, 11% recorded once. The sample was PBMCs, taken on the day of the first yellow fever vaccination. These receptors were taken from a man younger than 35 who received the YFV17D yellow fever vaccine.

At least ten counts were recorded for this clonotype. CDR3 bases: TGCGCCAGCAGTCAATTTGGGGAGCAGTTCTTC. It yields the protein CASSQFGEQFF. The J gene is TRBJ2-1, the V gene TRBV10-2; D unresolved. Germline assignment: CDR1 WSHSY and CDR2 SAAADI. The V end was cut by 5 bases, the J end by 10 bases, with 9 bases between. CDR3 length: 11 amino acids.

This clonotype was seen a few times. This rearrangement joins TRBV20-1 to TRBJ2-3; 7 nucleotides align to TRBD2. This CDR3 has 16 residues. CDR1 and CDR2 from the germline V gene are DFQATT and SNEGSKA (reference sequence). V trimming: 4 bases; J trimming: 5 bases; junction bases outside the gene matches: 15. CDR3 loop: CSAIWPSGGRGDTQYF. The CDR3, as DNA: TGCAGTGCTATCTGGCCGTCGGGGGGACGGGGAGATACGCAGTATTTT.

This chain links TRBV10-2 with TRBJ1-3; unclear D gene. Per germline, CDR1 WSHSY and CDR2 SAAADI. The length of the CDR3 is 14 residues. Deletions cut 3 bases from V and 4 bases from J, with 10 bases between. The CDR3 loop reads CASSEGGAGNTIYF. Here the CDR3 DNA reads TGCGCCAGCAGTGAAGGCGGCGCGGGAAACACCATATATTTT.

This clonotype was counted a few times. V and J are TRBV2 and TRBJ2-7; maybe TRBD1 (6 bases). Germline V gene sequence: CDR1 SNHLY, CDR2 FYNNEI. V was cut by 4 bases and J by 3 bases, with 16 bases left in between. The CDR3 covers 15 residues. The CDR3 DNA is TGTGCCAGCAGTGTGGGGTTAGGGGGACACTACGAGCAGTACGTC. Protein: CASSVGLGGHYEQYV.

This clonotype has more than one count but fewer than ten. The gene calls are TRBV7-2 and TRBJ2-2; D is unresolved. CDR1 is SGHTA and CDR2 is FQGNSA in the germline V gene. The CDR3 runs 13 residues. The germline V and J ends were trimmed by 2 bases and 4 bases, with 5 bases remaining between them. The CDR3 reads CASSLMTTGELFF. The CDR3, as DNA: TGTGCCAGCAGCTTAATGACCACCGGGGAGCTGTTTTTT.

This clonotype came up a few times. This chain uses TRBV20-1 with TRBJ2-5, with D perhaps TRBD1 or TRBD2 (5 bases each). Germline-derived CDR1 and CDR2 are DFQATT and SNEGSKA (reference sequence). Trimming took off 6 bases at V and 13 bases at J, with 15 bases between the two ends. The length of the CDR3 is 10 residues. The CDR3: CSARGGRVYF. CDR3 in DNA: TGCAGTGCGAGGGGCGGACGGGTGTACTTC.

This clonotype was detected only a few times. The junction and the germline gene differ at one end; a read error may be behind it. The chain is built from TRBV7-7 and TRBJ2-1; TRBD2 is a possible D gene (7 bases). The CDR3 runs 13 residues. Germline V gives CDR1 SSHAT, CDR2 FNYEAQ (reference sequence). CDR3 sequence reads: CASSLEAGARQFF. The CDR3 DNA reads TGTGCTAGCAGCTTGGAGGCGGGGGCCCGGCAGTTCTTC.

V is TRBV7-2 and J is TRBJ2-7, with 9 bases fitting TRBD2. V shed 5 bases, J shed 3 bases, and the junction held 8 bases outside the gene matches. The CDR3 covers 15 residues. Germline assignment: CDR1 SGHTA and CDR2 FQGNSA. CDR3 residues: CASSRRWTSDYEQYF. The CDR3, as DNA: TGTGCCAGCAGCCGCCGGTGGACTAGCGACTACGAGCAGTACTTC.

The sample holds many counts of this clonotype. The chain uses TRBV5-1 and TRBJ2-2; a possible D gene is TRBD2 (5 bases). Per germline, CDR1 SGHRS and CDR2 YFSETQ. This CDR3 comprises 15 residues. V shed 3 bases and J shed 6 bases, with 15 bases lying between them. CDR3 nucleotide sequence: TGCGCCAGCAGCTGGCAGGTCCCGGGGTCCGGGGAGCTGTTTTTT. Translation: CASSWQVPGSGELFF.

V gene TRBV7-2 combines with J gene TRBJ1-5, with D possibly being TRBD1 (5 bases). The germline CDR1 and CDR2 sequences are SGHTA and FQGNSA. The ends were cut back, 8 bases at V and 7 bases at J, with 15 bases in the middle. The CDR3 extends over 13 amino acids. CDR3: CASSQIEGQPQHF. The CDR3 DNA sequence: TGTGCCAGCTCTCAAATCGAGGGGCAGCCCCAGCATTTT.

This chain joins TRBV6-1 and TRBJ2-7; D may be TRBD2 (6 bases). V gave up 5 bases and J gave up 1 base, with 12 bases separating them. This CDR3 is built from 14 residues. Germline V gene data show CDR1 as MNHNS and CDR2 as SASEGT. This CDR3 reads CASSIRAGSYEQYF. CDR3 sequence (DNA): TGTGCCAGCAGTATCCGTGCGGGGTCCTACGAGCAGTACTTC.

This chain joins TRBV4-2 and TRBJ2-2; D might be TRBD1 (6 bases). From germline, CDR1 is LGHNA and CDR2 YNFKEQ. This CDR3 spans 16 amino acids. V was trimmed by 3 bases and J by 1 base, leaving 12 bases between them. The DNA of the CDR3 is TGTGCCAGCAGCCAGAGGAGCAGGGGGAACACCGGGGAGCTGTTTTTT. Amino acid sequence: CASSQRSRGNTGELFF.

V gene TRBV7-9 combines with J gene TRBJ2-3; D unclear. The CDR3 runs to 16 residues. The V gene's germline CDR1 is SEHNR and CDR2 FQNEAQ (reference sequence). The V and J ends lost 5 bases and 2 bases respectively, with 17 bases between them. CDR3 coding DNA: TGTGCCAGCAGCCCCCCCCCCAGACTTCTCACAGATACGCAGTATTTT. It is translated as CASSPPPRLLTDTQYF.

The genes are TRBV5-6 and TRBJ1-2, with 8 bases fitting TRBD1. Germline CDR1 and CDR2: SGHDT and YYEEEE. Losses at the gene ends were 0 bases for V and 5 bases for J; bases not matched to a gene: 6. The CDR3 has 15 amino acids. The CDR3 DNA is TGTGCCAGCAGCTTGGCAGGGGGCGCCTGGTATGGCTACACCTTC. Translating it yields CASSLAGGAWYGYTF. Full variable domain (missing parts from reference TRBV5-6 and TRBJ1-2): DAGVTQSPTHLIKTRGQQVTLRCSPKSGHDTVSWYQQALGQGPQFIFQYYEEEERQRGNFPDRFSGHQFPNYSSELNVNALLLGDSALYLCASSLAGGAWYGYTFGSGTRLTVV.

The table lists this clonotype with a few counts. The chain employs TRBV7-2 and TRBJ2-5; no definite D call. The CDR3 spans 14 residues. V lost 3 bases to trimming and J lost 4 bases, with 12 bases between them. Germline loops: CDR1 SGHTA, CDR2 FQGNSA. The CDR3 is CASSFRIGLETQYF. Written as DNA, the CDR3 is TGTGCCAGCAGCTTTCGGATCGGGTTAGAGACCCAGTACTTC. Full variable domain (rest looked up from reference TRBV7-2 and TRBJ2-5): GAGVSQSPSNKVTEKGKDVELRCDPISGHTALYWYRQSLGQGLEFLIYFQGNSAPDKSGLPSDRFSAERTGGSVSTLTIQRTQQEDSAVYLCASSFRIGLETQYFGPGTRLLVL.

The chain uses TRBV12-3 or TRBV12-4 and TRBJ2-2; 9 positions agree with TRBD2. The CDR3 is 14 residues long. V was clipped by 7 bases and J by 8 bases; unmatched bases: 8. Here the CDR3 reads CASKRGEWLGELFF. CDR3 DNA: TGTGCCAGCAAGCGGGGGGAATGGTTAGGGGAGCTGTTTTTT.

CDR3: CASSQVVWGPQETQYF. CDR3 DNA: TGTGCCAGCAGCCAAGTTGTATGGGGGCCGCAAGAGACCCAGTACTTC. V and J are TRBV14 and TRBJ2-5, with D possibly being TRBD1 (6 bases). CDR1 SGHDN and CDR2 FVKESK come from the germline V gene. The V and J ends lost 1 base and 2 bases respectively, with 14 bases between them. This CDR3 contains 16 residues.

The chain uses TRBV6-5 and TRBJ1-1; D gene unclear. V gave up 0 bases and J gave up 11 bases, with 19 bases separating them. The CDR3 length is 15 residues. Per germline, CDR1 MNHEY and CDR2 SVGAGI. The CDR3 DNA sequence: TGTGCCAGCAGTTACTCGATTACGACGTCACCAAATGCTTTCTTT. Amino acids: CASSYSITTSPNAFF.

This clonotype came up a few times. This chain joins TRBV15 and TRBJ1-1; possibly TRBD1 for D (5 bases). The ends were cut back, 2 bases at V and 1 base at J, with 11 bases in the middle. This CDR3 is built from 15 residues. Germline V gene lookup returns CDR1 LNHNV and CDR2 YYDKDF (reference sequence). CDR3 protein: CATSRPGTANTEAFF. The CDR3 bases are TGTGCCACCAGCAGACCCGGGACGGCGAACACTGAAGCTTTCTTT.

This clonotype was seen a few times. This chain links TRBV7-9 with TRBJ1-1; 8 positions match TRBD1. Germline V lookup: CDR1 SEHNR, CDR2 FQNEAQ (reference sequence). This CDR3 has 15 residues. V lost 5 bases to trimming and J lost 1 base; unmatched junction nucleotides: 6. The CDR3 DNA follows: TGTGCCAGCAGCCTACGACAGGGGCCGAACACTGAAGCTTTCTTT. Its protein product is CASSLRQGPNTEAFF.

V usage is TRBV7-3 and J usage is TRBJ2-1; D is ambiguous. Between the trimmed V and J ends, which lost 3 bases and 3 bases, there was a span of 6 bases. The CDR3 covers 13 residues. The V gene's germline CDR1 is SGHTA and CDR2 FQGTGA. The CDR3 region is CASSFGNYNEQFF. The CDR3 DNA follows: TGTGCCAGCAGCTTCGGCAACTACAATGAGCAGTTCTTC.

The chain employs TRBV20-1 and TRBJ1-2; 7 nucleotides match TRBD1. V gave up 3 bases and J gave up 3 bases; unmatched junction bases: 7. The germline V gene has CDR1 DFQATT and CDR2 SNEGSKA (reference sequence). The CDR3 totals 14 residues. This CDR3 is CSARSGQGDYGYTF. The CDR3 DNA sequence: TGCAGTGCTAGGTCAGGTCAGGGGGACTATGGCTACACCTTC.

This clonotype was observed many times. The chain links TRBV11-2 to TRBJ2-7, with 8 bases aligning to TRBD1. Germline loops: CDR1 SGHAT, CDR2 FQNNGV. The CDR3 runs 16 residues. The V gene end was trimmed by 1 base and the J gene end by 5 bases; junction bases not matched to a gene: 10. The chain's CDR3 is CASSLGATGAGHEQYF. CDR3 nucleotide sequence: TGTGCCAGCAGCTTAGGGGCGACAGGGGCCGGCCACGAGCAGTACTTC.

V gene TRBV5-1 combines with J gene TRBJ2-3, with 12 bases lining up with TRBD2. V shed 0 bases, J shed 3 bases, and the junction held 5 bases outside the gene matches. The germline V gene has CDR1 SGHRS and CDR2 YFSETQ. The CDR3 consists of 17 residues. The CDR3 sequence is CASSLVASGGATDTQYF. CDR3 nucleotides: TGCGCCAGCAGCTTGGTGGCTAGCGGGGGGGCTACAGATACGCAGTATTTT.

The chain couples TRBV7-3 to TRBJ1-1; no definite D call. Germline V gene sequence: CDR1 SGHTA, CDR2 FQGTGA. With 5 bases removed from V and 1 base from J, the gap between germline ends came to 11 bases. This CDR3 is 14 amino acids long. This CDR3 reads CASSPGSSNTEAFF. The CDR3 DNA reads TGTGCCAGCAGCCCCGGATCCTCGAACACTGAAGCTTTCTTT.